This TCR beta chain was sequenced for a study of blood T cells in healthy people across ages. Study results and limitations: There was no known CMV status for donors, so expanded clonotype changes were possibly confounded.

In terms of origin and age, donors were healthy Caucasian individuals from Russia aged 6 to 90. Concerning this clonotype itself: Its antigen is currently unknown.

A J-beta primer mix and a sample-barcoded 5' primer were used in a second PCR of about 7 to 12 cycles. MiXCR, run by TCRdb on the 5' RACE reads, gives a single entry per CDR3 protein. The sample records roughly 800,000 distinct CDR3 sequences, under 40% being singletons. Sequenced input: blood. This clonotype was sampled from a man between 18 and 35 years old in good health.

The CDR3 loop reads CASSRDGAGYGYTF. In DNA form, the CDR3 reads TGTGCCAGCAGCCGGGACGGTGCTGGGTATGGCTACACCTTC. The genes are TRBV3-1 and TRBJ1-2; possible D gene TRBD1, 5 bases. The germline V gene encodes CDR1 LGHDT and CDR2 YNNKEL (reference sequence). The CDR3 extends over 14 amino acids. V lost 4 bases and J 5 bases, leaving 14 bases between the germline ends.